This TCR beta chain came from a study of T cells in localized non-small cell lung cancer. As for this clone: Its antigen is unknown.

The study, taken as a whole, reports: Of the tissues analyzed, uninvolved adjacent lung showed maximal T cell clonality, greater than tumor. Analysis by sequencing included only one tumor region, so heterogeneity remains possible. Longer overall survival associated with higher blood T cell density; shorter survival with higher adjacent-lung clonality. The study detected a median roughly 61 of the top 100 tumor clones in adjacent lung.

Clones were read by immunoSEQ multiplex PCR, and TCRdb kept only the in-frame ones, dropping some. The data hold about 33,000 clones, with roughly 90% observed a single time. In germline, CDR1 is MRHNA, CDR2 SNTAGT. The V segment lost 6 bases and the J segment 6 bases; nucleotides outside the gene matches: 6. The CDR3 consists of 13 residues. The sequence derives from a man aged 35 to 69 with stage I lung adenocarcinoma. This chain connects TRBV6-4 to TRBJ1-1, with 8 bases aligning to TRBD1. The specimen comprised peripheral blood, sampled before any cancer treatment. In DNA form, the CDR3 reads TGTGCCAGCAGCCCCGAGACAGGGGCTGAAGCTTTCTTT. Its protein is CASSPETGAEAFF.